The rows below give T cell receptor beta chains drawn from one sample of a study of neurological immune-mediated disorders. TCRdb fed the 5' RACE reads into MiXCR, producing one record per CDR3 protein. The sample includes around 30,000 distinct CDR3 sequences, around 2.5% of them seen just once. Sequenced: PBMCs. The receptors were gathered from a woman between 50 and 59 years old with multiple sclerosis. The conserved cysteine and the conserved F or W are not part of the CDR3 here.

V	J	CDR3
TRBV5-8	TRBJ1-2	ASSFEVGQGYGYT
TRBV5-1	TRBJ2-7	ASSTRGVRDEQY
TRBV20-1	TRBJ1-2	SARDRAGEGVYGYT
TRBV29-1	TRBJ2-1	SVGTSVGNEQF
TRBV7-9	TRBJ2-7	ASRPGTSGSYEQY
TRBV6-2/TRBV6-3	TRBJ2-7	ASSLTGGRYYEQY
TRBV27	TRBJ2-3	ASSLKSTDTQY
TRBV12-3/TRBV12-4	TRBJ2-7	ASRRDSSYEQY
TRBV12-3/TRBV12-4	TRBJ2-4	ASSSLGTGPS
TRBV10-3	TRBJ2-2	AISGQLSWGELF
TRBV24-1	TRBJ2-1	ATSHQGSYNEQF
TRBV20-1	TRBJ1-2	SVKFGGAENYGYT
TRBV5-1	TRBJ1-5	ASSLDGQYNQPQH
TRBV7-6	TRBJ1-6	ASSQTSYNSPLH
TRBV12-3/TRBV12-4	TRBJ2-1	ASSSIDYNEQF
TRBV4-2	TRBJ2-2	ASSQEGGNTGELF
TRBV20-1	TRBJ2-7	SANSGTAYEQY
TRBV27	TRBJ1-2	ASSSSRESPPGYGYT
TRBV12-3/TRBV12-4	TRBJ1-1	ASMVERNTEAF
TRBV20-1	TRBJ2-7	SASVGFGHEQY
TRBV4-1	TRBJ2-2	ASSQLGLAGGWTGELF
TRBV5-1	TRBJ2-3	ASSAGGPADTQY
TRBV5-5	TRBJ2-7	ASSLEEFLEQY
TRBV20-1	TRBJ1-6	SASGGSGNSPLH
TRBV12-3/TRBV12-4	TRBJ2-6	ASSFREVLT
TRBV27	TRBJ1-4	ASSLSPLSNEKLF
TRBV6-5	TRBJ1-5	ASSRDSRQPQN
TRBV18	TRBJ2-5	ASSPPGQGYETQY
TRBV25-1	TRBJ2-2	ASSDARGVRGELF
TRBV5-1	TRBJ2-5	ASSLGPHSGQETQY
TRBV2	TRBJ1-5	ASSEAYGRCQPQH
TRBV15	TRBJ1-1	ATSRDRLTNTEAF
TRBV27	TRBJ2-7	ASSLGNSYEQY
TRBV9	TRBJ1-2	ASSEGDNADYGYT
TRBV20-1	TRBJ2-7	SARRGESSYEQY
TRBV7-2	TRBJ2-3	ASKVSGGSDTQY
TRBV20-1	TRBJ1-5	SAMGGAGNQPQN
TRBV11-2	TRBJ2-7	ASSPPGQGSHEQY
TRBV29-1	TRBJ1-5	SISHGRPGGPQH
TRBV5-1	TRBJ2-1	ASSSVADNEQF
TRBV20-1	TRBJ1-5	SARDPTGNQPQH
TRBV12-3/TRBV12-4	TRBJ1-1	ASSLRVPNTEAF
TRBV9	TRBJ2-5	ASSDGGAEETQY
TRBV27	TRBJ1-3	ASRRAQGGRTGNTIY
TRBV28	TRBJ2-5	ASSSRLSHQETQY
TRBV5-1	TRBJ2-5	ASSKRESKETQY
TRBV7-6	TRBJ2-2	ASSLGSGELF
TRBV10-3	TRBJ1-1	AISDKGAAFTEAF
TRBV5-1	TRBJ2-7	ASSPHSGPYEQY
TRBV11-2	TRBJ1-1	ASSLGGRTNTEAF
TRBV10-3	TRBJ2-3	AISGSRAQTSTDTQY
TRBV2	TRBJ1-5	ASSENSNQPQH
TRBV7-3	TRBJ1-1	ASSPRGSGTEAF